This T cell receptor (beta chain) was sequenced during a study of blood T cell repertoires in COVID-19. Study-wide context: The study drew acute and convalescent COVID-19 samples from the United States, Italy and Spain. T cells, B-cell-depleted T cells, or PBMCs provided the cDNA or gDNA that served as material.

Original handling: Reference gene primers were amplified, and this amplification served to estimate nucleated cell counts. The assay was immunoSEQ multiplex PCR, and TCRdb's table has in-frame clones only and misses some. V, J and clone size reflect that table, while D and trimming were determined from the DNA. The sample shows some 140,000 clones, approximately 87% of them seen only once. V trimming: 7 bases; J trimming: 7 bases; junction bases outside the gene matches: 11. Per the germline V gene, CDR1 is MNHEY and CDR2 is SVGAGI. The CDR3 contains 14 residues. The source is a man aged 70-80 years with active COVID-19. The sequencing sample was made of peripheral blood. The chain recombines TRBV6-5 with TRBJ2-7; TRBD1 matches 9 bases. Here the CDR3 reads CASTSGTGSWEQYF. The DNA for the CDR3 is TGTGCCAGCACATCCGGGACAGGGTCATGGGAGCAGTACTTC.